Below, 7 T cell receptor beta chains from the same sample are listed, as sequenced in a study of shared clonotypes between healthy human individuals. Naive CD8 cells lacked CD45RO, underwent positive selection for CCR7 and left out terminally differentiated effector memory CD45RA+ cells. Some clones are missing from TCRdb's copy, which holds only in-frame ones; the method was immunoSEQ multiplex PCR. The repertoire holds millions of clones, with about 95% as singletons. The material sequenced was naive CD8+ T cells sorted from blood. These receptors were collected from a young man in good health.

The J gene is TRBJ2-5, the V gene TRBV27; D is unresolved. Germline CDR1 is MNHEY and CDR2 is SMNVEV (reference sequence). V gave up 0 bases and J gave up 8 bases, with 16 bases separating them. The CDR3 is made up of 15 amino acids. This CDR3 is CASSLSPPSLKTQYF. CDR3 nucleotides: TGTGCCAGCAGTTTATCCCCGCCGAGCTTAAAAACCCAGTACTTC.

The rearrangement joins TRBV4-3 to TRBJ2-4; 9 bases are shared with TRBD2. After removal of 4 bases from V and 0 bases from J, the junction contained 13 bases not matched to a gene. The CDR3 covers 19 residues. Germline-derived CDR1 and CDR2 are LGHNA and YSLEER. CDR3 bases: TGCGCCAGCAGCCCGTCCCCGGGGCGGGAGGGCTTAGCCAAAAACATTCAGTACTTC. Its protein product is CASSPSPGREGLAKNIQYF.

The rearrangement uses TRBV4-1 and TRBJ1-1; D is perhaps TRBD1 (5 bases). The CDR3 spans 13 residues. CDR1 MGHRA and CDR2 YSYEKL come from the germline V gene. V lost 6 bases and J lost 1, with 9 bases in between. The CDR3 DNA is TGCGCCAGCAGTCCAGGGTCGAACACTGAAGCTTTCTTT. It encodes CASSPGSNTEAFF.

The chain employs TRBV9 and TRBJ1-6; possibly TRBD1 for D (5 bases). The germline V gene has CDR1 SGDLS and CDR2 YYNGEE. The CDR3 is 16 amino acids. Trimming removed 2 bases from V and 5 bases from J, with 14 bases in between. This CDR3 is CASSVTTASHNSPLHF. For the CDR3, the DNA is TGTGCCAGCAGCGTTACGACAGCGAGCCATAATTCACCCCTCCACTTT. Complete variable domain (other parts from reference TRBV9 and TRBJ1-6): DSGVTQTPKHLITATGQRVTLRCSPRSGDLSVYWYQQSLDQGLQFLIQYYNGEERAKGNILERFSAQQFPDLHSELNLSSLELGDSALYFCASSVTTASHNSPLHFGNGTRLTVT.

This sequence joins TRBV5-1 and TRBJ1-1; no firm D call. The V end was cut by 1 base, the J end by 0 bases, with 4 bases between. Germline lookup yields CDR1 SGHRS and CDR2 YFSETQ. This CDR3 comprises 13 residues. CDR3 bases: TGCGCCAGCAGCTTGTCGCTGAACACTGAAGCTTTCTTT. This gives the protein CASSLSLNTEAFF. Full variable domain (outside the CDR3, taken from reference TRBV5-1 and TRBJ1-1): KAGVTQTPRYLIKTRGQQVTLSCSPISGHRSVSWYQQTPGQGLQFLFEYFSETQRNKGNFPGRFSGRQFSNSRSEMNVSTLELGDSALYLCASSLSLNTEAFFGQGTRLTVV.

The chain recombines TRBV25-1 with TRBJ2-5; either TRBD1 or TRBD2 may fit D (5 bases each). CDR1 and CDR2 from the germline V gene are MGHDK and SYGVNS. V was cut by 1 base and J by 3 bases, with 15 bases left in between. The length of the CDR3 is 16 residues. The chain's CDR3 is CASSESDWDVEETQYF. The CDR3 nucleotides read TGTGCCAGCAGTGAATCGGACTGGGACGTAGAAGAGACCCAGTACTTC.

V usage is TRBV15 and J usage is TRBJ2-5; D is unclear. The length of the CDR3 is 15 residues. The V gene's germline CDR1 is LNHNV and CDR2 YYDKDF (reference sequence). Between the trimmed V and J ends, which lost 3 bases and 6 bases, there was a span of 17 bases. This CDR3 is CATSRASWSDQTQYF. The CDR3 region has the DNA TGTGCCACCAGCAGGGCGAGCTGGTCCGATCAGACCCAGTACTTC.